The 31 T cell receptor beta chains given below trace back to one sample, sequenced in a study of blood T cell repertoires in COVID-19. The repertoire was sequenced with immunoSEQ multiplex PCR; TCRdb's copy has only in-frame clones and lacks some. The sample consists of 300,000 or so clones, about 93% of them appearing once. Sequenced sample: PBMCs or T cells enriched from blood (not recorded which). The origin of the receptors is a woman under 40 who had recovered from COVID-19.

Only one count was recorded for this clone. The rearrangement uses TRBV11-1 and TRBJ2-6; D possibly corresponds to TRBD1 (6 bases). Trimming took 5 bases from V and 2 from J, leaving 10 bases between them. Germline CDR1 and CDR2: SGHAT and FQDESV (reference sequence). The CDR3 covers 15 residues. The CDR3 DNA is TGTGCCAGCAGCACACAGGGAGCTGGGGCCAACGTCCTGACTTTC. This codes for CASSTQGAGANVLTF.

The V and J genes are TRBV6-5 and TRBJ1-5, with unresolved D. The CDR3 has 15 amino acids. V was cut by 6 bases and J by 5 bases, with 17 bases left in between. In germline, CDR1 is MNHEY, CDR2 SVGAGI. The CDR3 loop is CASSPRLRADQPQHF. In nucleotides, the CDR3 is TGTGCCAGCAGCCCACGTCTTAGAGCGGATCAGCCCCAGCATTTT.

The chain links TRBV5-4 to TRBJ1-1; D not certain. The CDR3 is made up of 13 amino acids. The germline V and J ends were trimmed by 0 bases and 3 bases, with 6 bases remaining between them. CDR1 is SGHNT, CDR2 YYREEE, per germline (reference sequence). This CDR3 reads CASSLEQHTEAFF. As DNA, the CDR3 is TGTGCCAGCAGCTTGGAACAGCACACTGAAGCTTTCTTT.

V gene TRBV10-3 combines with J gene TRBJ1-1; D unclear. With 2 bases removed from V and 6 bases from J, the gap between germline ends came to 7 bases. Germline V gene lookup returns CDR1 ENHRY and CDR2 SYGVKD. The CDR3 consists of 12 residues. The DNA of the CDR3 is TGTGCCATCAGTGAGGGGCGGGCTGAAGCTTTCTTT. Residues: CAISEGRAEAFF.

The genes are TRBV30 and TRBJ2-4; the match to TRBD1 covers 12 bases. J was trimmed by 1 base and V by 2 bases; bases with no gene match: 6. The germline V gene has CDR1 GTSNPN and CDR2 SVGIG (reference sequence). This CDR3 comprises 17 residues. The CDR3 sequence: CAWSRDRGRSAKNIQYF. DNA for the CDR3: TGTGCCTGGAGTCGGGACAGGGGGCGATCGGCCAAAAACATTCAGTACTTC.

The chain recombines TRBV5-5 with TRBJ2-2; TRBD2 agrees at 8 bases. J lost 5 bases, V lost 5 bases, and 8 bases had no gene match. This CDR3 is 15 amino acids long. The V gene's germline CDR1 is SGHKS and CDR2 YYEKEE (reference sequence). In DNA form, the CDR3 reads TGTGCCAGCAGGGGAGCGGGAGCTGGAACCGGGGAGCTGTTTTTT. It translates to CASRGAGAGTGELFF. Filled out from reference TRBV5-5 and TRBJ2-2, the complete variable domain reads DAGVTQSPTHLIKTRGQQVTLRCSPISGHKSVSWYQQVLGQGPQFIFQYYEKEERGRGNFPDRFSARQFPNYSSELNVNALLLGDSALYLCASRGAGAGTGELFFGEGSRLTVL.

The chain combines TRBV4-2 with TRBJ1-4; D gene uncertain. Trimming took 4 bases from V and 3 from J, leaving 15 bases between them. The CDR3 is made up of 16 amino acids. The V gene's germline CDR1 is LGHNA and CDR2 YNFKEQ. This chain's CDR3 is CASSLTQNSPNEKLFF. Here the CDR3 DNA reads TGTGCCAGCAGCCTCACACAGAACAGCCCTAATGAAAAACTGTTTTTT.

The gene calls are TRBV5-1 and TRBJ1-4; D is possibly TRBD1 (5 bases). V lost 4 bases to trimming and J lost 8 bases, with 15 bases between them. Germline-derived CDR1 and CDR2 are SGHRS and YFSETQ. The CDR3 length is 14 residues. The CDR3 sequence is CASSTGGLDEKLFF. CDR3 nucleotide sequence: TGCGCCAGCAGCACCGGGGGATTGGACGAAAAACTGTTTTTT.

The rearrangement links TRBV5-4 to TRBJ2-7, with D perhaps matching TRBD1 (6 bases). The CDR3 runs 14 residues. V was cut by 3 bases and J by 2 bases, with 12 bases left in between. In germline, CDR1 is SGHNT, CDR2 YYREEE (reference sequence). CDR3 nucleotide sequence: TGTGCCAGCAGCTCAAGGACAGTTGCCTACGAGCAGTACTTC. Its protein product is CASSSRTVAYEQYF. The variable domain in full, with the rest retrieved from reference TRBV5-4 and TRBJ2-7, is ETGVTQSPTHLIKTRGQQVTLRCSSQSGHNTVSWYQQALGQGPQFIFQYYREEENGRGNFPPRFSGLQFPNYSSELNVNALELDDSALYLCASSSRTVAYEQYFGPGTRLTVT.

The chain recombines TRBV6-5 with TRBJ2-1, with 7 bases identical to TRBD2. Per the germline V gene, CDR1 is MNHEY and CDR2 is SVGAGI. V gave up 7 bases and J gave up 8 bases; unmatched junction bases: 8. There are 13 residues in the CDR3. The CDR3 protein is CASNLPSGDEQFF. In DNA form, the CDR3 reads TGTGCCAGCAATCTACCTAGCGGTGATGAGCAGTTCTTC.

The genes are TRBV10-3 and TRBJ2-2; D might be TRBD2 (6 bases). This CDR3 region has 16 residues. Germline V gives CDR1 ENHRY, CDR2 SYGVKD. V lost 5 bases, J lost 3 bases, and 16 bases lay in between. In nucleotides, the CDR3 is TGTGCCATCAGTCCCAGGAGGGGAGCGGACACCGGGGAGCTGTTTTTT. This sequence encodes CAISPRRGADTGELFF.

V gene TRBV5-6 combines with J gene TRBJ2-1; maybe TRBD1 (6 bases). This CDR3 has 17 residues. Trimming pared 6 bases from V and 0 bases from J, leaving 19 bases between. Germline lookup yields CDR1 SGHDT and CDR2 YYEEEE. The CDR3 region is CASTLQGYGYSYNEQFF. DNA for the CDR3: TGTGCCAGCACCCTGCAGGGGTACGGGTACTCCTACAATGAGCAGTTCTTC.

The chain has TRBV28 and TRBJ2-1; 14 nucleotides agree with TRBD2. The ends lost 6 bases at V and 10 bases at J; junction bases unmatched: 11. Germline assignment: CDR1 MDHEN and CDR2 SYDVKM. This CDR3 has 16 amino acids. The CDR3 here is CASRSGLAGGGREQFF. The CDR3 region has the DNA TGTGCCAGCAGAAGCGGACTAGCGGGAGGAGGTAGGGAGCAGTTCTTC.

The V gene is TRBV5-1, the J gene TRBJ1-1, with 11 bases matching TRBD1. Germline CDR1 SGHRS, CDR2 YFSETQ. The CDR3 covers 16 residues. Unmatched junction bases numbered 5, after V lost 2 bases and J lost 2 bases. The CDR3 reads CASSFGTGGLNTEAFF. In DNA form, the CDR3 reads TGCGCCAGCAGCTTCGGGACAGGGGGTCTAAACACTGAAGCTTTCTTT. Drawing the rest from reference TRBV5-1 and TRBJ1-1, the complete variable domain is KAGVTQTPRYLIKTRGQQVTLSCSPISGHRSVSWYQQTPGQGLQFLFEYFSETQRNKGNFPGRFSGRQFSNSRSEMNVSTLELGDSALYLCASSFGTGGLNTEAFFGQGTRLTVV.

J is TRBJ1-1 and V is TRBV7-3, with a tentative D call TRBD1 (6 bases). This CDR3 has 15 residues. In germline, CDR1 is SGHTA, CDR2 FQGTGA. Deletions cut 2 bases from V and 4 bases from J, with 14 bases between. The DNA for the CDR3 is TGTGCCAGCAGCTTAGAATCGGGACACCCCACTGAAGCTTTCTTT. Amino acid sequence: CASSLESGHPTEAFF.

The chain recombines TRBV5-1 with TRBJ2-1; 12 bases are a match to TRBD2. J lost 4 bases, V lost 1 base, and 6 bases had no gene match. CDR1 and CDR2 from the germline V gene are SGHRS and YFSETQ. This CDR3 contains 17 residues. The CDR3 here is CASSLPGLAGLYNEQFF. CDR3 nucleotides: TGCGCCAGCAGCTTGCCGGGACTAGCGGGCCTTTACAATGAGCAGTTCTTC.

This chain links TRBV28 with TRBJ1-1; D is possibly TRBD1 (5 bases). This CDR3 comprises 14 residues. Germline CDR1 reads MDHEN; CDR2 reads SYDVKM. Between the trimmed V and J ends, which lost 6 bases and 5 bases, there was a span of 16 bases. CDR3 loop: CASSPAGQGTEAFF. CDR3 nucleotides: TGTGCCAGCAGCCCTGCTGGTCAGGGTACTGAAGCTTTCTTT.

The chain has TRBV13 and TRBJ1-1, with D hard to call. Germline CDR1 is PRHDT and CDR2 is FYEKMQ (reference sequence). Trimming left V 0 bases short and J 8 bases short, with 7 bases between. CDR3 length: 12 amino acids. CDR3 residues: CASSLGGSEAFF. For the CDR3, the DNA is TGTGCCAGCAGCTTAGGCGGGTCCGAAGCTTTCTTT.

The V and J genes are TRBV28 and TRBJ1-1; 8 nucleotides line up with TRBD1. CDR3 size: 14 residues. Losses at the gene ends were 10 bases for V and 0 bases for J; bases not matched to a gene: 7. Germline CDR1 and CDR2: MDHEN and SYDVKM. The CDR3 spells CAILQGGMNTEAFF. The CDR3 DNA follows: TGTGCCATCCTACAGGGGGGGATGAACACTGAAGCTTTCTTT. Looking up the rest from reference TRBV28 and TRBJ1-1 gives the full variable domain: DVKVTQSSRYLVKRTGEKVFLECVQDMDHENMFWYRQDPGLGLRLIYFSYDVKMKEKGDIPEGYSVSREKKERFSLILESASTNQTSMYLCAILQGGMNTEAFFGQGTRLTVV.

The chain joins TRBV7-3 to TRBJ2-5; possible D gene TRBD1, 7 bases. This CDR3 has 14 amino acids. Per germline, CDR1 SGHTA and CDR2 FQGTGA. Trimming removed 5 bases from V and 5 bases from J, with 15 bases in between. The CDR3 DNA follows: TGTGCCAGCAGCCAAGACGGAGGGGGCGAGACCCAGTACTTC. Amino acid sequence: CASSQDGGGETQYF.

DNA for the CDR3: TGTGCCAGCAGTAGACTAGCGGGAGGGATGATGTATGAGCAGTTCTTC. It yields the protein CASSRLAGGMMYEQFF. V gene TRBV6-2 or TRBV6-3 combines with J gene TRBJ2-1; 14 bases are a match to TRBD2. Germline V gives CDR1 MNHEY, CDR2 SVGEGT. The J segment lost 8 bases and the V segment lost 5 bases, leaving 8 bases of the junction unmatched. This CDR3 has 16 residues.

The chain is built from TRBV6-5 and TRBJ1-3, with a weak D call TRBD1 (5 bases). The CDR3 loop spans 14 amino acids. The germline V gene has CDR1 MNHEY and CDR2 SVGAGI. V lost 6 bases, J lost 4 bases, and 13 bases lay in between. CDR3 bases: TGTGCCAGCAGGGGAAGGACATCCGGAAACACCATATATTTT. Its protein product is CASRGRTSGNTIYF.

The chain is built from TRBV10-2 and TRBJ2-5; perhaps TRBD1 as D (6 bases). CDR1 and CDR2 (germline): WSHSY, SAAADI. This CDR3 has 14 amino acids. V lost 6 bases and J 1 base, leaving 12 bases between the germline ends. CDR3 nucleotides: TGCGCCAGCAGACGTTGGGACATCCAAGAGACCCAGTACTTC. Amino acids: CASRRWDIQETQYF.

The chain recombines TRBV9 with TRBJ2-1, with TRBD2 matching 13 bases. This CDR3 has 19 residues. CDR1 SGDLS and CDR2 YYNGEE come from the germline V gene. V shed 0 bases, J shed 9 bases, and the junction held 15 bases outside the gene matches. The CDR3 here is CASSVAGTSGAGEAGEQFF. DNA of the CDR3: TGTGCCAGCAGCGTAGCCGGGACTAGCGGGGCTGGGGAGGCTGGTGAGCAGTTCTTC.

The rearrangement joins TRBV30 to TRBJ2-7, with D uncertain. The CDR3 runs 13 residues. V was cut by 5 bases and J by 3 bases, with 14 bases left in between. Germline CDR1 reads GTSNPN; CDR2 reads SVGIG (reference sequence). The CDR3 loop is CAWPPPSDYEQYF. DNA of the CDR3: TGTGCCTGGCCCCCCCCGTCAGACTACGAGCAGTACTTC.

This clone occurred a few times. The rearrangement uses TRBV28 and TRBJ2-7; 12 positions agree with TRBD2. The V gene end was trimmed by 9 bases and the J gene end by 0 bases; junction bases not matched to a gene: 6. The germline gives CDR1 MDHEN, CDR2 SYDVKM. The CDR3 sequence is 15 residues long. The chain's CDR3 is CASSKTSGSSYEQYF. The CDR3 nucleotides are TGTGCCAGTTCAAAGACTAGCGGGAGCTCCTACGAGCAGTACTTC.

The chain is built from TRBV7-2 and TRBJ1-1; D uncertain. Germline CDR1 reads SGHTA; CDR2 reads FQGNSA. The CDR3 runs 15 residues. The V gene lost 1 base and the J gene lost 0 bases, with 9 bases spanning the gap. The CDR3 loop is CASSLVGDMNTEAFF. As DNA, the CDR3 is TGTGCCAGCAGCTTAGTCGGAGATATGAACACTGAAGCTTTCTTT.

This chain uses TRBV4-2 with TRBJ2-5; 7 bases align to TRBD2. In germline, CDR1 is LGHNA, CDR2 YNFKEQ. After removal of 4 bases from V and 5 bases from J, the junction contained 16 bases not matched to a gene. This CDR3 region has 17 residues. For the CDR3, the DNA is TGTGCCAGCAGCCTAGTCGCAGGGCGGGAGCGAGGGGAGACCCAGTACTTC. Translated: CASSLVAGRERGETQYF.

J is TRBJ1-4 and V is TRBV19; 9 bases are a match to TRBD1. The CDR3 is made up of 16 amino acids. V trimming: 5 bases; J trimming: 2 bases; junction bases outside the gene matches: 6. Germline loops: CDR1 LNHDA, CDR2 SQIVND (reference sequence). Written as DNA, the CDR3 is TGTGCCAGTAGTCCGGGACAGGGATACACTAATGAAAAACTGTTTTTT. Its translation is CASSPGQGYTNEKLFF.

This clone was seen only a few times. CDR3 protein: CASSPSGLSNEQFF. In DNA, the CDR3 is TGCGCCAGCAGCCCCTCGGGACTGTCCAATGAGCAGTTCTTC. V and J are TRBV5-1 and TRBJ2-1; D may be TRBD2 (6 bases). V shed 4 bases and J shed 6 bases, with 14 bases lying between them. Germline V gene sequence: CDR1 SGHRS, CDR2 YFSETQ. CDR3 size: 14 residues. The full variable domain, completed using reference TRBV5-1 and TRBJ2-1, is KAGVTQTPRYLIKTRGQQVTLSCSPISGHRSVSWYQQTPGQGLQFLFEYFSETQRNKGNFPGRFSGRQFSNSRSEMNVSTLELGDSALYLCASSPSGLSNEQFFGPGTRLTVL.

A word on this clone: The same CDR3 is also encoded by other DNA sequences in this sample. This sequence joins TRBV5-1 and TRBJ2-1; no firm D call. Germline V gene sequence: CDR1 SGHRS, CDR2 YFSETQ. The CDR3 consists of 13 residues. With 0 bases removed from V and 5 bases from J, the gap between germline ends came to 6 bases. The CDR3 DNA is TGCGCCAGCAGCTTGGTTTTAGACAATGAGCAGTTCTTC. Translating it yields CASSLVLDNEQFF.